This T cell receptor (beta chain) was captured by sequencing in a study of blood T cells in healthy people across ages. Study overall: Capturing about one barcoded beta molecule per two T cells was achieved by template switching.

The CDR3 covers 17 residues. The germline CDR1 and CDR2 sequences are MNHEY and SVGEGT. The V and J ends lost 5 bases and 11 bases, in that order; junction bases with no gene match: 18. Study-wide points: With donor CMV status unknown, expanded clonotype changes were possibly confounded.

Next came a second PCR, run for 7 to 11 cycles, which used a sample-barcoded 5' primer along with a J-beta primer mix. TCRdb redid the calling of the 5' RACE reads with MiXCR, one entry per CDR3 protein. The data contain around 1,700,000 distinct CDR3 sequences, roughly 27% of them singletons. As concerns this clonotype: Its antigen remains unknown.

The genes are TRBV6-2 or TRBV6-3 and TRBJ2-5; 12 nucleotides align to TRBD2. This TCR was sampled from a woman aged 25 to 39 in good health. The sequencing input was blood. The CDR3 sequence: CASSPLRLAGDYNGQYF. CDR3 DNA sequence: TGTGCCAGCAGTCCTCTAAGACTAGCGGGAGACTACAATGGGCAGTACTTC.